The rows below give T cell receptor beta chains drawn from one sample of a study of blood T cell repertoires in COVID-19. Measured with immunoSEQ multiplex PCR; TCRdb has only the in-frame clones, and not every one. The sample shows 250,000 to 300,000 clones, approximately 86% of them seen only once. Sequenced material: peripheral blood. Every receptor here comes from a man between 18 and 35 years old with active or convalescent COVID-19. The conserved cysteine and the conserved F or W are not part of the CDR3 here. A D gene is named only where the DNA matches it firmly.

v_call: TRBV6-5; j_call: TRBJ1-5; d_call: TRBD1; cdr3_length: 13; cdr3_aa: ASSLGQGETQPQH
v_call: TRBV21-1; j_call: TRBJ2-1; d_call: -; cdr3_length: 14; cdr3_aa: ASSRIIGQGDNEQF
v_call: TRBV29-1; j_call: TRBJ1-5; d_call: -; cdr3_length: 10; cdr3_aa: SVTGVGQPQH
v_call: TRBV7-6; j_call: TRBJ2-7; d_call: TRBD1; cdr3_length: 13; cdr3_aa: ASSQGAGTGAEQY
v_call: TRBV11-2; j_call: TRBJ1-4; d_call: -; cdr3_length: 14; cdr3_aa: ASSLGSGSSWEKLF
v_call: TRBV9; j_call: TRBJ2-7; d_call: TRBD1; cdr3_length: 14; cdr3_aa: ASSVATGQGIREQY
v_call: TRBV28; j_call: TRBJ1-2; d_call: -; cdr3_length: 15; cdr3_aa: ASSLPLQLGHLYGYT
v_call: TRBV7-7; j_call: TRBJ1-5; d_call: -; cdr3_length: 11; cdr3_aa: ASSLRLNQPQH
v_call: TRBV2; j_call: TRBJ2-2; d_call: -; cdr3_length: 10; cdr3_aa: ASLMNTGELF
v_call: TRBV29-1; j_call: TRBJ2-2; d_call: -; cdr3_length: 10; cdr3_aa: SVLALGGELF
v_call: TRBV7-8; j_call: TRBJ2-7; d_call: -; cdr3_length: 11; cdr3_aa: ASSTGTPYEQY
v_call: TRBV3-1/TRBV3-2; j_call: TRBJ1-4; d_call: TRBD1; cdr3_length: 14; cdr3_aa: ASSHLAGTGNEKLF
v_call: TRBV3-1/TRBV3-2; j_call: TRBJ1-3; d_call: -; cdr3_length: 13; cdr3_aa: ASSQLGGPGNTIY
v_call: TRBV5-6; j_call: TRBJ1-6; d_call: -; cdr3_length: 12; cdr3_aa: ASSLGLRDSPLH
v_call: TRBV7-3; j_call: TRBJ2-1; d_call: TRBD2; cdr3_length: 14; cdr3_aa: ASSPTSGSSYNEQF
v_call: TRBV25-1; j_call: TRBJ2-7; d_call: -; cdr3_length: 11; cdr3_aa: ASSEQDSYEQY
v_call: TRBV28; j_call: TRBJ1-6; d_call: TRBD1; cdr3_length: 13; cdr3_aa: ASSLRRDRGEPLH
v_call: TRBV10-1; j_call: TRBJ2-3; d_call: TRBD1; cdr3_length: 13; cdr3_aa: ASSGGQGMTDTQY
v_call: TRBV10-3; j_call: TRBJ2-1; d_call: TRBD2; cdr3_length: 19; cdr3_aa: AIRGRGLAGGRGPLPNEQF
v_call: TRBV4-1; j_call: TRBJ2-3; d_call: -; cdr3_length: 14; cdr3_aa: ASSQLVISSTDTQY
v_call: TRBV28; j_call: TRBJ2-7; d_call: -; cdr3_length: 12; cdr3_aa: ASSFTDRGYEQY
v_call: TRBV24-1; j_call: TRBJ2-2; d_call: TRBD1; cdr3_length: 14; cdr3_aa: ATSPTGTLNTGELF
v_call: TRBV19; j_call: TRBJ1-4; d_call: TRBD1; cdr3_length: 13; cdr3_aa: ASSPGQGPNEKLF
v_call: TRBV5-1; j_call: TRBJ2-6; d_call: -; cdr3_length: 13; cdr3_aa: ASSFQSSGANVLT
v_call: TRBV2; j_call: TRBJ2-1; d_call: -; cdr3_length: 12; cdr3_aa: ASSQGALNNEQF
v_call: TRBV4-1; j_call: TRBJ2-2; d_call: -; cdr3_length: 13; cdr3_aa: ASSQVLQTTGELF
v_call: TRBV4-3; j_call: TRBJ1-6; d_call: TRBD1; cdr3_length: 19; cdr3_aa: ASSWGARDRGKSSYNSPLH
v_call: TRBV18; j_call: TRBJ2-4; d_call: TRBD1; cdr3_length: 17; cdr3_aa: ASSPRDRAHQLAKNIQY
v_call: TRBV7-3; j_call: TRBJ2-1; d_call: -; cdr3_length: 10; cdr3_aa: ASSLTNNEQF
v_call: TRBV27; j_call: TRBJ1-2; d_call: -; cdr3_length: 12; cdr3_aa: ASSLQPRGYGYT
v_call: TRBV6-1; j_call: TRBJ2-3; d_call: -; cdr3_length: 14; cdr3_aa: ASRENYRISTDTQY
v_call: TRBV19; j_call: TRBJ2-7; d_call: -; cdr3_length: 12; cdr3_aa: ASSISGGLHEQY
v_call: TRBV29-1; j_call: TRBJ2-2; d_call: TRBD1; cdr3_length: 12; cdr3_aa: SGRTGPNTGELF
v_call: TRBV5-4; j_call: TRBJ1-2; d_call: -; cdr3_length: 14; cdr3_aa: ASSLFIQWGSYGYT
v_call: TRBV4-1; j_call: TRBJ2-6; d_call: -; cdr3_length: 13; cdr3_aa: ASSPLGEGANVLT
v_call: TRBV24-1; j_call: TRBJ2-7; d_call: -; cdr3_length: 12; cdr3_aa: ATSDFRYPYEQY
v_call: TRBV3-1/TRBV3-2; j_call: TRBJ2-7; d_call: TRBD1; cdr3_length: 13; cdr3_aa: ASSQTRDRFDEQY
v_call: TRBV15; j_call: TRBJ1-1; d_call: -; cdr3_length: 11; cdr3_aa: ATSGESGTEAF
v_call: TRBV4-2; j_call: TRBJ2-3; d_call: -; cdr3_length: 14; cdr3_aa: ASSPSVGARTDTQY
v_call: TRBV21-1; j_call: TRBJ2-2; d_call: -; cdr3_length: 15; cdr3_aa: ASSKELGQGSGGELF
v_call: TRBV27; j_call: TRBJ1-4; d_call: -; cdr3_length: 14; cdr3_aa: ASSLFYGGTNEKLF